One and the same sample provided the 8 T cell receptor beta chains below, sequenced in a study of shared clonotypes between healthy human individuals. Produced via immunoSEQ multiplex PCR; TCRdb's table is partial and in-frame only. The sample yields 740,000 or so clones, about 80% seen once. Source material: memory CD4+ T cells sorted from blood. Specified subset: CD45RA-negative fraction. Every receptor here comes from a woman aged 30 to 39 in good health.

This chain uses TRBV5-1 with TRBJ2-2; 10 bases line up with TRBD2. Germline lookup yields CDR1 SGHRS and CDR2 YFSETQ. The CDR3 contains 18 residues. J gave up 1 base and V 4 bases, and 10 bases lay outside the gene matches. The CDR3 nucleotides are TGCGCCAGCAGCCGAACGCCGGGACTAGCGAGGAACACCGGGGAGCTGTTTTTT. Translation: CASSRTPGLARNTGELFF.

The chain carries TRBV18 and TRBJ2-3; 9 bases are a match to TRBD1. Germline trimming cut 3 bases from V and 5 bases from J; bases unmatched to any gene: 6. CDR1 and CDR2 (germline): KGHSH, LQKENI. CDR3 size: 15 residues. The CDR3 spells CASSPRTGVLDTQYF. CDR3 sequence (DNA): TGTGCCAGCTCACCGCGGACAGGGGTTTTAGATACGCAGTATTTT.

This sequence joins TRBV9 and TRBJ2-3; no clear D gene. CDR3 size: 13 residues. In germline, CDR1 is SGDLS, CDR2 YYNGEE. Trimming removed 4 bases at V and 3 bases at J, with 9 bases between. The CDR3 coding sequence is TGTGCCAGCAGCTCAGACATGACAGATACGCAGTATTTT. This codes for CASSSDMTDTQYF.

For this clone: This clone may be a read error of a much larger clone one base away. This sequence joins TRBV11-3 and TRBJ2-2; D is unresolved. This CDR3 contains 12 residues. V lost 2 bases, J lost 6 bases, and 4 bases lay in between. The germline gives CDR1 SGHNT, CDR2 YENEEA. The CDR3 protein is CASSLMAGELFF. The CDR3 region has the DNA TGTGCCAGCAGCTTAATGGCCGGGGAGCTGTTTTTT.

The rearrangement uses TRBV7-2 and TRBJ1-5; D is possibly TRBD1 (6 bases). The germline V and J ends were trimmed by 1 base and 3 bases, with 10 bases remaining between them. The CDR3 extends over 15 amino acids. CDR1 and CDR2 from the germline V gene are SGHTA and FQGNSA. The chain's CDR3 is CASSLVAGDNQPQHF. The CDR3 nucleotides read TGTGCCAGCAGCTTAGTGGCAGGGGACAATCAGCCCCAGCATTTT.

V usage is TRBV7-2 and J usage is TRBJ2-1, with D uncertain. The CDR3 spans 15 residues. Germline CDR1 reads SGHTA; CDR2 reads FQGNSA. Trimming took 1 base from V and 2 from J, leaving 9 bases between them. Written as DNA, the CDR3 is TGTGCCAGCAGCTTAGTTGTCCTTACCTACAATGAGCAGTTCTTC. Translation: CASSLVVLTYNEQFF.

This clone was picked up one time. The J gene is TRBJ1-1, the V gene TRBV7-2, with D possibly TRBD1 on 5 matching bases. Trimming left V 2 bases short and J 3 bases short, with 10 bases between. Germline V lookup: CDR1 SGHTA, CDR2 FQGNSA. CDR3 length equals 14 residues. CDR3 DNA sequence: TGTGCCAGCAGCTTAAAACCCAGGGACACTGAAGCTTTCTTT. Its protein product is CASSLKPRDTEAFF.

The table lists this clone with a few counts. J is TRBJ1-1 and V is TRBV28; D is unresolved. CDR3 size: 13 residues. The germline V gene has CDR1 MDHEN and CDR2 SYDVKM. Deletions cut 6 bases from V and 1 base from J, with 9 bases between. DNA for the CDR3: TGTGCCAGCAGAACAGCTCAGAACACTGAAGCTTTCTTT. Residues: CASRTAQNTEAFF.